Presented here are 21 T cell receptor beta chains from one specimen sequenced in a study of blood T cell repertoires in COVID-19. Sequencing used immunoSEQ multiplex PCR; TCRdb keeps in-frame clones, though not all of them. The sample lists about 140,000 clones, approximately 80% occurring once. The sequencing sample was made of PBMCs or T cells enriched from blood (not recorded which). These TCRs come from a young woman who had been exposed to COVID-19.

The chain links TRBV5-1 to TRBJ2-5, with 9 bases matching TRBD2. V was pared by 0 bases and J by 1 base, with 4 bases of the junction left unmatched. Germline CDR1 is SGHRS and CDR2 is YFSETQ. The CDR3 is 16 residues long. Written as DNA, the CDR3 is TGCGCCAGCAGCTTGGGCCGACTAGCGGCCCAAGAGACCCAGTACTTC. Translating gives CASSLGRLAAQETQYF.

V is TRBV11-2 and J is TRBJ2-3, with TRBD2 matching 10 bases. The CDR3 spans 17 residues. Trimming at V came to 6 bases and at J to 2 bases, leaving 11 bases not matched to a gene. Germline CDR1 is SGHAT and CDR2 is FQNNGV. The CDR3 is CASRKFPGLAITDTQYF. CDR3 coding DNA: TGTGCCAGCAGAAAGTTCCCGGGACTAGCGATCACAGATACGCAGTATTTT.

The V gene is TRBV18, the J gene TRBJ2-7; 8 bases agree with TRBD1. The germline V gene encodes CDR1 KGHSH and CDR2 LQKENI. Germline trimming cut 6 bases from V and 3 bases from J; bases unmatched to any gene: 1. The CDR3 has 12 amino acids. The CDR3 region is CASSTGGYEQYF. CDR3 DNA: TGTGCCAGCTCCACAGGGGGCTACGAGCAGTACTTC.

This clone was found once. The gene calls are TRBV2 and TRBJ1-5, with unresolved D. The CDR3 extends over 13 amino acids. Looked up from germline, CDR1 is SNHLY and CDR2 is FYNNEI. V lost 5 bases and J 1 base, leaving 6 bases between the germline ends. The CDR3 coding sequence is TGTGCCAGCAGTTTCGGGAGCAATCAGCCCCAGCATTTT. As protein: CASSFGSNQPQHF.

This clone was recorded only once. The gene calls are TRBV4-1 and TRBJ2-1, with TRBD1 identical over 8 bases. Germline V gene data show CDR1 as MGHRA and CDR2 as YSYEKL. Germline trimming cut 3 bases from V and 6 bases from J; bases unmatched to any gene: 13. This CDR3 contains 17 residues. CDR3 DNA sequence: TGCGCCAGCAGCCAGGGCAGGGGGCGACGAATTGTCAATGAGCAGTTCTTC. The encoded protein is CASSQGRGRRIVNEQFF.

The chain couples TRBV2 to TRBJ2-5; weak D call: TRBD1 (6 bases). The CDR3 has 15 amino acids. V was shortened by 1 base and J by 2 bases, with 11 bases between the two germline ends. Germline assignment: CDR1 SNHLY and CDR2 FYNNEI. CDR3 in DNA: TGTGCCAGCAGTGAAGGTGGGGGCAGACAAGAGACCCAGTACTTC. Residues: CASSEGGGRQETQYF.

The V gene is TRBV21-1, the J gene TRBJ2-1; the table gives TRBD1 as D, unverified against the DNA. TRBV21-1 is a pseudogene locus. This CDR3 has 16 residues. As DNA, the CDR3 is TGTGCCAGCAGGGGGTCGGACAGGGACTCCTACAATGAGCAGTTCTTC. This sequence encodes CASRGSDRDSYNEQFF.

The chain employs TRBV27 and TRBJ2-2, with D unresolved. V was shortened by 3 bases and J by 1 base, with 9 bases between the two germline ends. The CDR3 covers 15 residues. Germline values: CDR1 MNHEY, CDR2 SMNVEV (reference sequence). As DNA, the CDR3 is TGTGCCAGCAGTTTGTGGCCCAGGAACACCGGGGAGCTGTTTTTT. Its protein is CASSLWPRNTGELFF.

For the CDR3, the DNA is TGTGCCAGCAGTTACGCAGGGGGCTTCAACGAGCAGTACTTC. It encodes CASSYAGGFNEQYF. The gene calls are TRBV6-9 and TRBJ2-7, with 8 bases matching TRBD1. The junction had 6 bases not matched to a gene; V was cut back by 3 bases and J by 5 bases. Germline V CDR1 and CDR2: MNHGY, SVAAGI. CDR3 length: 14 amino acids.

The CDR3 is CASSRGSGANVLTF. Written as DNA, the CDR3 is TGTGCCAGCAGCCGGGGGTCTGGGGCCAACGTCCTGACTTTC. V is TRBV11-3 and J is TRBJ2-6, with D possibly being TRBD2 (6 bases). With 5 bases removed from V and 1 base from J, the gap between germline ends came to 6 bases. CDR3 length: 14 amino acids. CDR1 SGHNT and CDR2 YENEEA come from the germline V gene.

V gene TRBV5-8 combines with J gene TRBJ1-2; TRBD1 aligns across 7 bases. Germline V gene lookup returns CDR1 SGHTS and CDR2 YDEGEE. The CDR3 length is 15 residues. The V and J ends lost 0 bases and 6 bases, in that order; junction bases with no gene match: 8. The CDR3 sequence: CASSLVGGGADGYTF. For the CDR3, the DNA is TGTGCCAGCAGCTTGGTAGGAGGGGGCGCGGATGGCTACACCTTC.

The DNA for the CDR3 is TGTGCCAGCAGCGAGACTAGCGGGACCTACAATGAGCAGTTCTTC. Its protein product is CASSETSGTYNEQFF. The chain is built from TRBV9 and TRBJ2-1, with 11 bases matching TRBD2. There are 15 residues in the CDR3. J gave up 2 bases and V 3 bases, and 1 base lay outside the gene matches. CDR1 is SGDLS, CDR2 YYNGEE, per germline.

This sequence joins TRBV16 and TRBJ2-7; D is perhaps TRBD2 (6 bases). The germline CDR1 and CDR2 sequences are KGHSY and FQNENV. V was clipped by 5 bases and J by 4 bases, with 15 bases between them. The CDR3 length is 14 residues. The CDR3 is CASSYGTAGYEQYF. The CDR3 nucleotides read TGTGCCAGCAGCTACGGGACTGCCGGATACGAGCAGTACTTC.

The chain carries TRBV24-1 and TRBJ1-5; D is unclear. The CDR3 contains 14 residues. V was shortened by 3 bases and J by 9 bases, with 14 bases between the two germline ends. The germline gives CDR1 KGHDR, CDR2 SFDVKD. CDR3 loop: CATSDPKSPGPQHF. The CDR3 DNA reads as TGTGCCACCAGTGATCCTAAATCCCCCGGGCCCCAGCATTTT.

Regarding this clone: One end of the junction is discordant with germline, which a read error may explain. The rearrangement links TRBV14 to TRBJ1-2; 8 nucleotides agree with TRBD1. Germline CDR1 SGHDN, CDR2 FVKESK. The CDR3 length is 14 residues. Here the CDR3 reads CASSQDDRGYDYTF. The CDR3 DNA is TGTGCCAGCAGCCAAGACGACAGGGGTTATGACTACACCTTC.

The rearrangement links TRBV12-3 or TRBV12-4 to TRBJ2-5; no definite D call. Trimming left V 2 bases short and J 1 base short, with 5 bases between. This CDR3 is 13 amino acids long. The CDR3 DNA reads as TGTGCCAGCAGTTTATATATCCAAGAGACCCAGTACTTC. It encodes CASSLYIQETQYF.

CDR3 bases: TGTGCCAGCAGTTTTTATGGGGGGGGCGGCTACACCTTC. The encoded protein is CASSFYGGGGYTF. The V and J genes are TRBV27 and TRBJ1-2; maybe TRBD1 (6 bases). The CDR3 loop spans 13 amino acids. V dropped 3 bases and J dropped 8 bases, with 13 bases sitting between them. The germline V gene has CDR1 MNHEY and CDR2 SMNVEV (reference sequence).

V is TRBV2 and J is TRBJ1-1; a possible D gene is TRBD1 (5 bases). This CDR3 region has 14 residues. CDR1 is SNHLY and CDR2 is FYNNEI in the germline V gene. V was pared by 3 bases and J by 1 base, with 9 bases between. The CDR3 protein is CASSDWGGNTEAFF. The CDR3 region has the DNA TGTGCCAGCAGTGATTGGGGGGGGAACACTGAAGCTTTCTTT.

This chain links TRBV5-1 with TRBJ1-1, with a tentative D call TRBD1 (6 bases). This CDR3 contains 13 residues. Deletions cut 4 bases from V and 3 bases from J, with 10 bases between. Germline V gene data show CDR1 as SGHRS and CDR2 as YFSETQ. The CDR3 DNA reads TGCGCCAGCAGCGCCAACAGGGACACTGAAGCTTTCTTT. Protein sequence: CASSANRDTEAFF.

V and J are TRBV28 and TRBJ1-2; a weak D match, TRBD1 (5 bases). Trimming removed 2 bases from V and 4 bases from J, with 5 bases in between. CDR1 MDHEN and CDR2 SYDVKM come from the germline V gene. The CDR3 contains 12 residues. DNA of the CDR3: TGTGCCAGCAGTTTAGACAGCTATGGCTACACCTTC. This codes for CASSLDSYGYTF.

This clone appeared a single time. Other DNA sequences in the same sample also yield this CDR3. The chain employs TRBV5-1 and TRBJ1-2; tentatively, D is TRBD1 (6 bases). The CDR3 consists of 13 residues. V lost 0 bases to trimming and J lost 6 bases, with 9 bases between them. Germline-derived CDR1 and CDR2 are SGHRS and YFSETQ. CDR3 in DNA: TGCGCCAGCAGCTTGGCGGGGGGCGATGGCTACACCTTC. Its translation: CASSLAGGDGYTF.